A single sample is the source of the 26 T cell receptor beta chains below, sequenced in a study of CXCR3-negative and CXCR3-positive naive CD8 T cells. These receptors' antigens are unknown. General study results and limits: CXCR3-positive naive cells had more hydrophobic TRB CDR3s than CXCR3-negative naive cells.

UMI-labeled 5' RACE TRB cDNA libraries were prepared from the cells. No DNA is given; TCRdb re-called the 5' RACE reads and lists each CDR3 protein once. The record lists under 90,000 distinct CDR3 sequences, of which the ten most abundant hold roughly 0.62%. Sequencing was done on a sample of naive CXCR3+ CD8+ T cells from blood. Subset given: CD45RO-CCR7+CD27+CD95- naive CD8+ T cells expressing CXCR3 (TNR3+). These receptors came from a human donor in good health. Some clones in this sample may be carry-over from other donors' samples.

CDR3 sequence: CASSVGGSGSYEQYF. The J gene is TRBJ2-7, the V gene TRBV9; there is no DNA to check the TCRdb D call of TRBD2. Germline V lookup: CDR1 SGDLS, CDR2 YYNGEE. This CDR3 is built from 15 residues.

The rearrangement joins TRBV5-1 to TRBJ2-7; TCRdb reports TRBD2, a call that lacks DNA to check it against. The CDR3 extends over 15 amino acids. The germline CDR1 and CDR2 sequences are SGHRS and YFSETQ. This chain's CDR3 is CASSLEWREDYEQYF.

The rearrangement joins TRBV6-2 or TRBV6-3 to TRBJ2-1; the TCRdb call, TRBD2, lacks DNA for checking. The germline CDR1 and CDR2 sequences are MNHEY and SVGEGT. This CDR3 has 18 residues. The CDR3 spells CASSRTSGSPSSYNEQFF.

The V gene is TRBV10-3, the J gene TRBJ2-2; checking the TCRdb D call of TRBD2 is not possible without DNA. This CDR3 region has 15 residues. The germline CDR1 and CDR2 sequences are ENHRY and SYGVKD. Here the CDR3 reads CAISDPGLQTGELFF.

The gene calls are TRBV2 and TRBJ2-1; TCRdb picks TRBD2, but there is no DNA to check that call. This CDR3 comprises 14 residues. CDR1 SNHLY and CDR2 FYNNEI come from the germline V gene. The CDR3 loop reads CASSDGSGEHEQFF.

The rearrangement uses TRBV7-2 and TRBJ2-3; checking the TCRdb D call of TRBD1 is not possible without DNA. The germline CDR1 and CDR2 sequences are SGHTA and FQGNSA. The CDR3 contains 14 residues. The CDR3 here is CASSSGQSTDTQYF.

The chain has TRBV6-5 and TRBJ2-3; TCRdb names TRBD2, which stays unverified in the absence of DNA. Germline V gene sequence: CDR1 MNHEY, CDR2 SVGAGI. The CDR3 covers 15 residues. The CDR3 here is CASSPKGLRTDTQYF.

The V call is TRBV7-8, the J call TRBJ2-2; TCRdb returns TRBD2, unconfirmable since there is no DNA. CDR1 and CDR2 from the germline V gene are SGHVS and FQNEAQ. There are 15 residues in the CDR3. CDR3: CASSWTSEDTGELFF.

The V and J genes are TRBV11-1 and TRBJ2-2. This CDR3 is 12 amino acids long. The germline V gene has CDR1 SGHAT and CDR2 FQDESV (reference sequence). The CDR3: CASSLQTGELFF.

V gene TRBV6-2 or TRBV6-3 combines with J gene TRBJ2-7; the TRBD1 assignment by TCRdb is unverifiable without DNA. Germline CDR1 reads MNHEY; CDR2 reads SVGEGT. This CDR3 is built from 14 residues. This CDR3 is CASSFQDSVHEQYF.

This chain's CDR3 is CSAWTSGGGSYEQYF. V usage is TRBV20-1 and J usage is TRBJ2-7; the D call from TCRdb, TRBD2, cannot be confirmed without DNA. The CDR3 is 15 residues long. Germline CDR1 DFQATT, CDR2 SNEGSKA (reference sequence).

V usage is TRBV6-6 and J usage is TRBJ2-7; TCRdb returns TRBD1, unconfirmable since there is no DNA. The CDR3 is 15 residues long. Germline CDR1 is MNHNY and CDR2 is SVGAGI (reference sequence). CDR3 sequence: CASSYSPGARGEQYF.

The V gene is TRBV7-8, the J gene TRBJ2-7; TCRdb's D gene call, TRBD1, goes unchecked for lack of DNA. CDR3 length equals 14 residues. Germline CDR1 and CDR2: SGHVS and FQNEAQ. The CDR3 sequence is CASSSPGEIYEQYF.

The chain joins TRBV23-1 to TRBJ1-5; TCRdb's D gene call, TRBD1, goes unchecked for lack of DNA. TRBV23-1 belongs to the ORF category, with a function that is uncertain. The CDR3 loop spans 14 amino acids. The chain's CDR3 is CASSHRGGNQPQHF.

The gene calls are TRBV24-1 and TRBJ2-1; no DNA is available, so the TRBD2 call from TCRdb remains unchecked. The CDR3 is 13 residues long. The V gene's germline CDR1 is KGHDR and CDR2 SFDVKD. The CDR3: CATTGTSVNEQFF.

The chain recombines TRBV11-3 with TRBJ2-1; checking the TCRdb D call of TRBD2 is not possible without DNA. Germline V gene sequence: CDR1 SGHNT, CDR2 YENEEA. The CDR3 loop spans 15 amino acids. The CDR3 sequence is CASSLGTSEYNEQFF.

The V call is TRBV2, the J call TRBJ2-7; TCRdb designates TRBD2, a call that cannot be tested without DNA. Germline CDR1 reads SNHLY; CDR2 reads FYNNEI. This CDR3 contains 15 residues. The CDR3 loop reads CASSEGGGPPYEQYF.

This chain connects TRBV20-1 to TRBJ2-7. The CDR3 is 12 residues long. Germline V gene lookup returns CDR1 DFQATT and CDR2 SNEGSKA (reference sequence). The chain's CDR3 is CSAGQITYEQYF.

The chain links TRBV28 to TRBJ2-7; without DNA, the TCRdb call of TRBD2 cannot be checked. This CDR3 contains 15 residues. From germline, CDR1 is MDHEN and CDR2 SYDVKM. CDR3 in amino acids: CASSWGRQGDYEQYF.

The V and J genes are TRBV6-2 or TRBV6-3 and TRBJ2-7; lacking DNA, the TRBD1 call made by TCRdb goes unchecked. This CDR3 is 13 amino acids long. Germline values: CDR1 MNHEY, CDR2 SVGEGT. This CDR3 reads CASSGTGFDEQYF.

The chain combines TRBV5-6 with TRBJ1-5; no DNA is available, so the TRBD1 call from TCRdb remains unchecked. CDR1 and CDR2 from the germline V gene are SGHDT and YYEEEE. CDR3 length: 16 amino acids. Here the CDR3 reads CASSWGLRGDNQPQHF.

V gene TRBV28 combines with J gene TRBJ1-5; checking the TCRdb D call of TRBD1 is not possible without DNA. Germline CDR1 MDHEN, CDR2 SYDVKM. The CDR3 extends over 15 amino acids. CDR3 sequence reads: CASSWDSSFNQPQHF.

This rearrangement joins TRBV28 to TRBJ2-7; as DNA is missing, the TRBD1 call by TCRdb cannot be tested. This CDR3 contains 18 residues. Germline V gene sequence: CDR1 MDHEN, CDR2 SYDVKM. CDR3 protein: CASSFPSLRTAQSYEQYF.

V usage is TRBV20-1 and J usage is TRBJ1-1. The CDR3 has 11 amino acids. The germline V gene encodes CDR1 DFQATT and CDR2 SNEGSKA (reference sequence). CDR3 residues: CSAYMDTEAFF.

The genes are TRBV4-1 and TRBJ1-4; without DNA, the TCRdb call of TRBD1 cannot be checked. Germline loops: CDR1 MGHRA, CDR2 YSYEKL. CDR3 size: 18 residues. CDR3 protein: CASSRGQGALDTNEKLFF.

The chain carries TRBV5-1 and TRBJ2-1; the TCRdb call, TRBD1, lacks DNA for checking. Germline V CDR1 and CDR2: SGHRS, YFSETQ. The CDR3 contains 13 residues. CDR3 loop: CASSRDSNNEQFF.